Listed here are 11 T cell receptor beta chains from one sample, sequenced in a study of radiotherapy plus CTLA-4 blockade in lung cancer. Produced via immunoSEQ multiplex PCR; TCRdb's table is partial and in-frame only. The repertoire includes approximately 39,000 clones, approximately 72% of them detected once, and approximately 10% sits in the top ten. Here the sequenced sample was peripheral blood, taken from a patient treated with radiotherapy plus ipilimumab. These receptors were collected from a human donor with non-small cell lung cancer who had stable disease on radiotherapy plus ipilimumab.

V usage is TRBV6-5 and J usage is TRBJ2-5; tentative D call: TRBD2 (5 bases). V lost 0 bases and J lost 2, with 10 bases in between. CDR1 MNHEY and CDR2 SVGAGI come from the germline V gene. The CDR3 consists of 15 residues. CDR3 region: CASSYSGAYQETQYF. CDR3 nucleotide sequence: TGTGCCAGCAGTTACTCGGGAGCTTATCAAGAGACCCAGTACTTC.

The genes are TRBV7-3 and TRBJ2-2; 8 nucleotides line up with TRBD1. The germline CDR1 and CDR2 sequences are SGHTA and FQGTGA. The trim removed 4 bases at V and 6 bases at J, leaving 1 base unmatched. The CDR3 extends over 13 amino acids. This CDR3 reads CASSSQGAGELFF. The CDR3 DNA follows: TGTGCCAGCAGCTCACAGGGGGCCGGGGAGCTGTTTTTT.

This CDR3 reads CASSVNTGRMSEAFF. The CDR3 nucleotides read TGTGCCAGCAGTGTGAACACCGGGAGGATGTCTGAAGCTTTCTTT. This chain joins TRBV6-1 and TRBJ1-1; D gene ambiguous. The CDR3 extends over 15 amino acids. Trimming took off 4 bases at V and 6 bases at J, with 18 bases between the two ends. Germline V CDR1 and CDR2: MNHNS, SASEGT.

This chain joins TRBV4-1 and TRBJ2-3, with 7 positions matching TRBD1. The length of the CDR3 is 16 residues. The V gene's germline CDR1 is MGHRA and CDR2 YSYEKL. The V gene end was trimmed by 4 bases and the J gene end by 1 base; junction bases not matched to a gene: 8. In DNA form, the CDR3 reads TGCGCCAGCAGCCCCCGCGCAAGGGGGCGCACAGATACGCAGTATTTT. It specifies CASSPRARGRTDTQYF.

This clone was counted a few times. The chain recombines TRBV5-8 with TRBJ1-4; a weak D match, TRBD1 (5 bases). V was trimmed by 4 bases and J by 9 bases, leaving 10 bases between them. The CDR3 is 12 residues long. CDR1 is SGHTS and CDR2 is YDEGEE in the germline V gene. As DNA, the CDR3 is TGTGCCAGCAGCCGGGACTCCCAAAAACTGTTTTTT. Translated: CASSRDSQKLFF.

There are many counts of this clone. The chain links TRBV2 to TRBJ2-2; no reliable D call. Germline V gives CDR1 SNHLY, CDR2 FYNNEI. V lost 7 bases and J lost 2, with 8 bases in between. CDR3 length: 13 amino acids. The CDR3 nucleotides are TGTGCCAGCAACGCGATTAACACCGGGGAGCTGTTTTTT. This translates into CASNAINTGELFF.

The CDR3 here is CASSFAGDYGYTF. DNA of the CDR3: TGCGCCAGCAGCTTTGCGGGCGACTATGGCTACACCTTC. The rearrangement links TRBV5-1 to TRBJ1-2; D is unclear. Germline V gene sequence: CDR1 SGHRS, CDR2 YFSETQ. Trimming cost V 2 bases and J 3 bases, with 8 bases left between them. The CDR3 runs 13 residues.

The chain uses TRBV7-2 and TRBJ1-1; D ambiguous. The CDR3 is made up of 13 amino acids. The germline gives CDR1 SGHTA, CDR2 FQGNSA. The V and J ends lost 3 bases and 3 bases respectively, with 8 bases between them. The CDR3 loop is CASSFSLYTEAFF. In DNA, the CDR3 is TGTGCCAGCAGCTTTTCCTTATACACTGAAGCTTTCTTT.

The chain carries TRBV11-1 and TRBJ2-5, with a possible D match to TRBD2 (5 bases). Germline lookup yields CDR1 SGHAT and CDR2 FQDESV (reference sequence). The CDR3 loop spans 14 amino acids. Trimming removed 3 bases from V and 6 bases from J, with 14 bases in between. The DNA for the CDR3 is TGTGCCAGCAGCTTTGGAACCACGGGGAAGACCCAGTACTTC. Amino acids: CASSFGTTGKTQYF.

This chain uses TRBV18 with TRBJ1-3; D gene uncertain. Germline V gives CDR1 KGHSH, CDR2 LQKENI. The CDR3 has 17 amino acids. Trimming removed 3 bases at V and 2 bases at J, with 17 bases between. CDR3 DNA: TGTGCCAGCTCACCCACCGGGCCCGGGGTCCCTGGAAACACCATATATTTT. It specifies CASSPTGPGVPGNTIYF.

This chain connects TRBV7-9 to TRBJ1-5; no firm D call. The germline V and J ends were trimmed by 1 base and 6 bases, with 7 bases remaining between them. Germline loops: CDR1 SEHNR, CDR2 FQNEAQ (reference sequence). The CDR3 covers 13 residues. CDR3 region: CASSLVSGQPQHF. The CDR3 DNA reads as TGTGCCAGCAGCTTAGTTTCGGGTCAGCCCCAGCATTTT.